A single sample gave rise to the 13 T cell receptor beta chains below, sequenced in a study of blood T cell repertoires in COVID-19. Libraries were prepared by immunoSEQ multiplex PCR; TCRdb keeps only in-frame clonotypes and omits some of them. In the table there are some 260,000 clones, around 82% of which are singletons. Sample: peripheral blood. Receptors originate from a woman older than 75 with active or convalescent COVID-19.

The V gene is TRBV6-1, the J gene TRBJ1-6, with D perhaps matching TRBD1 (5 bases). V lost 1 base to trimming and J lost 6 bases, with 7 bases between them. CDR1 MNHNS and CDR2 SASEGT come from the germline V gene. This CDR3 comprises 14 residues. Here the CDR3 DNA reads TGTGCCAGCAGTGAAGTAAGGGGTAATTCACCCCTCCACTTT. Translated, it gives CASSEVRGNSPLHF.

This chain uses TRBV5-1 with TRBJ2-1; 8 positions agree with TRBD2. From germline, CDR1 is SGHRS and CDR2 YFSETQ. V dropped 0 bases and J dropped 10; count of bases not matched to a gene: 9. CDR3 length equals 15 residues. CDR3 loop: CASSLVSGGSLEQFF. The CDR3 bases are TGCGCCAGCAGCTTGGTGAGCGGGGGAAGTTTAGAGCAGTTCTTC.

Only one count was recorded for this clone. The chain combines TRBV12-3 or TRBV12-4 with TRBJ1-1, with TRBD1 as a possible D gene (6 bases). The CDR3 totals 13 residues. Trimming left V 4 bases short and J 4 bases short, with 10 bases between. The CDR3, as DNA: TGTGCCAGCAGTTATTACAGGGCCACTGAAGCTTTCTTT. It specifies CASSYYRATEAFF.

This clone was recorded once. The rearrangement uses TRBV25-1 and TRBJ2-7; D gene uncertain. The germline V gene has CDR1 MGHDK and CDR2 SYGVNS. The CDR3 length is 13 residues. The ends were cut back, 6 bases at V and 0 bases at J, with 9 bases in the middle. The CDR3 bases are TGTGCCAGCAGGGGCTCGGCCTCCTACGAGCAGTACTTC. Translated, it gives CASRGSASYEQYF.

The chain is built from TRBV19 and TRBJ2-3, with no clear D. The CDR3 runs 14 residues. Germline V gene lookup returns CDR1 LNHDA and CDR2 SQIVND (reference sequence). Between the trimmed V and J ends, which lost 9 bases and 0 bases, there was a span of 13 bases. Written as DNA, the CDR3 is TGTGCCAGCCGAGAGTTCACTAGCACAGATACGCAGTATTTT. This translates into CASREFTSTDTQYF. The variable domain in full, completed from reference TRBV19 and TRBJ2-3, reads DGGITQSPKYLFRKEGQNVTLSCEQNLNHDAMYWYRQDPGQGLRLIYYSQIVNDFQKGDIAEGYSVSREKKESFPLTVTSAQKNPTAFYLCASREFTSTDTQYFGPGTRLTVL.

The chain recombines TRBV28 with TRBJ1-2; D uncertain. This CDR3 has 13 amino acids. Germline V lookup: CDR1 MDHEN, CDR2 SYDVKM. The V end was cut by 2 bases, the J end by 6 bases, with 10 bases between. The CDR3 protein is CASSLPRRDGYTF. In DNA, the CDR3 is TGTGCCAGCAGTTTACCTAGACGGGATGGCTACACCTTC.

The CDR3 loop is CASSLVPGLRRSVGETQYF. The CDR3, as DNA: TGTGCCAGCAGCTTGGTCCCGGGACTTCGGAGGTCAGTAGGAGAGACCCAGTACTTC. The J gene is TRBJ2-5, the V gene TRBV5-5, with D maybe TRBD2 (6 bases). Per germline, CDR1 SGHKS and CDR2 YYEKEE (reference sequence). This CDR3 contains 19 residues. Trimming stripped 0 bases from V and 4 bases from J, with 25 bases between. Combining the CDR3 with reference TRBV5-5 and TRBJ2-5 gives the whole variable domain DAGVTQSPTHLIKTRGQQVTLRCSPISGHKSVSWYQQVLGQGPQFIFQYYEKEERGRGNFPDRFSARQFPNYSSELNVNALLLGDSALYLCASSLVPGLRRSVGETQYFGPGTRLLVL.

The gene calls are TRBV6-5 and TRBJ1-2; the match to TRBD1 covers 8 bases. The CDR3 consists of 13 residues. Germline loops: CDR1 MNHEY, CDR2 SVGAGI. After removal of 7 bases from V and 3 bases from J, the junction contained 4 bases not matched to a gene. The CDR3 nucleotides are TGTGCCAGCACCCCGACAGGGGACTATGGCTACACCTTC. Its protein product is CASTPTGDYGYTF.

The chain couples TRBV29-1 to TRBJ2-5; D might be TRBD2 (6 bases). V was cut by 6 bases and J by 5 bases, with 19 bases left in between. Germline V gene lookup returns CDR1 SQVTM and CDR2 ANQGSEA. The CDR3 consists of 14 residues. The CDR3 sequence: CSVDPGVARETQYF. The CDR3 DNA follows: TGCAGCGTCGACCCGGGGGTAGCACGGGAGACCCAGTACTTC.

The chain joins TRBV9 to TRBJ2-2; no firm D call. The CDR3 is 16 amino acids. The V end lost 2 bases, the J end lost 0 bases, and 11 bases lay between the germline ends. The V gene's germline CDR1 is SGDLS and CDR2 YYNGEE. This CDR3 reads CASSVRGDSNTGELFF. The CDR3 DNA reads as TGTGCCAGCAGCGTCCGAGGAGATTCGAACACCGGGGAGCTGTTTTTT.

The CDR3 here is CASSFRQGKYNEQFF. In DNA form, the CDR3 reads TGTGCCAGCAGCTTTCGACAGGGGAAATACAATGAGCAGTTCTTC. This chain uses TRBV3-1 (or the pseudogene TRBV3-2) with TRBJ2-1; 8 nucleotides agree with TRBD1. CDR1 is LGHDT and CDR2 is YNNKEL in the germline V gene (reference sequence). The CDR3 runs 15 residues. The junction had 7 bases not matched to a gene; V was cut back by 5 bases and J by 4 bases.

The rearrangement joins TRBV9 to TRBJ1-1; tentative D call: TRBD1 (5 bases). This CDR3 contains 14 residues. The germline V and J ends were trimmed by 0 bases and 1 base, with 7 bases remaining between them. Germline V gives CDR1 SGDLS, CDR2 YYNGEE. The CDR3 loop reads CASSVVGQNTEAFF. CDR3 sequence (DNA): TGTGCCAGCAGCGTAGTCGGACAGAACACTGAAGCTTTCTTT.

The gene calls are TRBV30 and TRBJ1-1; no clear D. Germline V gene lookup returns CDR1 GTSNPN and CDR2 SVGIG (reference sequence). V was trimmed by 0 bases and J by 11 bases, leaving 16 bases between them. This CDR3 contains 13 residues. The CDR3 DNA follows: TGTGCCTGGAGTGTACTATGGGAGGGTTGGGCTTTCTTT. Amino acids: CAWSVLWEGWAFF.